Below are 29 T cell receptor beta chains sequenced from a single sample in a study of shared clonotypes between healthy human individuals. Sequenced by immunoSEQ multiplex PCR; TCRdb stores in-frame clones only, minus some. The data show some 2 million clones, around 96% seen once. Positively selected for CCR7, the CD45RO-negative cells used as naive CD8 cells excluded terminally differentiated effector memory CD45RA+ cells. Material: naive CD8+ T cells sorted from blood. These receptor sequences come from a man younger than 30 in good health.

The J gene is TRBJ2-7, the V gene TRBV2; either TRBD1 or TRBD2 may fit D (6 bases each). Germline V CDR1 and CDR2: SNHLY, FYNNEI. This CDR3 contains 16 residues. V lost 0 bases to trimming and J lost 2 bases, with 14 bases between them. In DNA, the CDR3 is TGTGCCAGCAGTGAAGCGGGGTCGGGGGCCCCCTACGAGCAGTACTTC. As protein: CASSEAGSGAPYEQYF.

This clone was detected only once. The chain recombines TRBV9 with TRBJ1-3; D is ambiguous. In germline, CDR1 is SGDLS, CDR2 YYNGEE. The CDR3 is made up of 14 amino acids. Deletions cut 4 bases from V and 3 bases from J, with 11 bases between. As DNA, the CDR3 is TGTGCCAGCAGCTCAAGGGAGTTTGGAAACACCATATATTTT. Amino acids: CASSSREFGNTIYF.

J is TRBJ1-1 and V is TRBV5-6; D remains ambiguous. V lost 3 bases and J 4 bases, leaving 10 bases between the germline ends. The germline V gene has CDR1 SGHDT and CDR2 YYEEEE. The CDR3 is 13 amino acids. Here the CDR3 DNA reads TGTGCCAGCAGCTCGAGCGGAATCACTGAAGCTTTCTTT. This translates into CASSSSGITEAFF.

The gene calls are TRBV10-2 and TRBJ2-7, with D perhaps TRBD1 (6 bases). The V gene's germline CDR1 is WSHSY and CDR2 SAAADI. The V end lost 8 bases, the J end lost 3 bases, and 11 bases lay between the germline ends. The CDR3 is made up of 12 amino acids. CDR3 region: CASCADSYEQYF. The CDR3 region has the DNA TGCGCCAGCTGTGCGGACAGCTACGAGCAGTACTTC.

The chain carries TRBV4-3 and TRBJ2-1; 14 nucleotides agree with TRBD2. The germline V gene encodes CDR1 LGHNA and CDR2 YSLEER. The J segment lost 8 bases and the V segment lost 1 base, leaving 7 bases of the junction unmatched. This CDR3 has 17 amino acids. The CDR3 DNA sequence: TGCGCCAGCAGCCAAGTCCCGGGACTAGCGGGAGTCGATGAGCAGTTCTTC. Translated: CASSQVPGLAGVDEQFF.

This chain uses TRBV4-3 with TRBJ2-1; tentative D call: TRBD2 (5 bases). Germline lookup yields CDR1 LGHNA and CDR2 YSLEER. Between the trimmed V and J ends, which lost 0 bases and 7 bases, there was a span of 10 bases. The length of the CDR3 is 14 residues. In nucleotides, the CDR3 is TGCGCCAGCAGCCAAGATACTCGCGGGAATGAGCAGTTCTTC. Protein: CASSQDTRGNEQFF.

The chain carries TRBV29-1 and TRBJ1-3, with 8 nucleotides matching TRBD1. Unmatched junction bases numbered 12, after V lost 6 bases and J lost 2 bases. The CDR3 extends over 16 amino acids. Germline assignment: CDR1 SQVTM and CDR2 ANQGSEA. Here the CDR3 reads CSVLIADRGTGNTIYF. In DNA form, the CDR3 reads TGCAGCGTGCTTATTGCCGACAGGGGAACTGGAAACACCATATATTTT. Full variable domain (missing parts from reference TRBV29-1 and TRBJ1-3): SAVISQKPSRDICQRGTSLTIQCQVDSQVTMMFWYRQQPGQSLTLIATANQGSEATYESGFVIDKFPISRPNLTFSTLTVSNMSPEDSSIYLCSVLIADRGTGNTIYFGEGSWLTVV.

The chain uses TRBV4-2 and TRBJ1-6; D unclear. The CDR3 consists of 18 residues. CDR1 is LGHNA, CDR2 YNFKEQ, per germline. Trimming removed 1 base from V and 0 bases from J, with 13 bases in between. For the CDR3, the DNA is TGTGCCAGCAGCCAAGGCGCGAGTTTAAGCTCCTATAATTCACCCCTCCACTTT. Encoded protein: CASSQGASLSSYNSPLHF.

Notes on this clone: Compared with germline, one end of the junction differs, possibly owing to a read error. The CDR3: CASSKYTGMGRETQYF. The CDR3 nucleotides read TGTGCTAGCAGCAAATATACAGGGATGGGGCGAGAGACCCAGTACTTC. This chain uses TRBV7-7 with TRBJ2-5, with D perhaps TRBD1 (6 bases). Germline CDR1 and CDR2: SSHAT and FNYEAQ (reference sequence). The CDR3 spans 16 residues.

The gene calls are TRBV30 and TRBJ2-7; 11 bases are shared with TRBD2. The length of the CDR3 is 15 residues. V was pared by 4 bases and J by 1 base, with 6 bases of the junction left unmatched. Germline V gives CDR1 GTSNPN, CDR2 SVGIG (reference sequence). CDR3 sequence: CAWTSGLAGSYEQYF. The CDR3 DNA reads as TGTGCCTGGACCTCAGGACTAGCGGGTTCCTACGAGCAGTACTTC.

The CDR3 is CASSLPFANQPQHF. The CDR3 DNA is TGTGCCAGTAGTCTTCCGTTCGCGAATCAGCCCCAGCATTTT. The chain is built from TRBV19 and TRBJ1-5; no reliable D call. The V end was cut by 5 bases, the J end by 4 bases, with 12 bases between. CDR1 LNHDA and CDR2 SQIVND come from the germline V gene (reference sequence). This CDR3 is built from 14 residues.

The J gene is TRBJ1-2, the V gene TRBV4-1, with 9 nucleotides matching TRBD1. This CDR3 region has 14 residues. The trim removed 1 base at V and 7 bases at J, leaving 4 bases unmatched. Germline CDR1 reads MGHRA; CDR2 reads YSYEKL. CDR3 in amino acids: CASSQVQGAGGYTF. The CDR3 DNA reads TGCGCCAGCAGCCAAGTACAGGGGGCGGGTGGCTACACCTTC.

For this clone: The sample has other DNA sequences that encode this CDR3 too. This sequence joins TRBV9 and TRBJ1-1; D unresolved. Germline lookup yields CDR1 SGDLS and CDR2 YYNGEE. Trimming removed 0 bases at V and 0 bases at J, with 6 bases between. This CDR3 has 14 residues. CDR3 in DNA: TGTGCCAGCAGCGTAGGGGTTTTGAACACTGAAGCTTTCTTT. Translated, it gives CASSVGVLNTEAFF.

Of note for this clone: Other DNA variants within this sample encode the same CDR3. This sequence joins TRBV4-1 and TRBJ2-7; 8 bases are a match to TRBD1. This CDR3 has 15 residues. From germline, CDR1 is MGHRA and CDR2 YSYEKL. The V gene end was trimmed by 1 base and the J gene end by 3 bases; junction bases not matched to a gene: 5. DNA for the CDR3: TGCGCCAGCAGCCAAGGCTCCGGGACAGGCTACGAGCAGTACTTC. This sequence encodes CASSQGSGTGYEQYF.

The sample holds a few counts of this clone. Other nucleotide sequences from this sample produce the same CDR3. The chain is built from TRBV5-1 and TRBJ2-7; TRBD2 matches at 7 bases. V lost 4 bases and J lost 4; bases outside the gene matches: 2. This CDR3 spans 12 amino acids. The germline CDR1 and CDR2 sequences are SGHRS and YFSETQ. The CDR3 here is CASSPGGYEQYF. The DNA for the CDR3 is TGCGCCAGCAGCCCGGGGGGTTACGAGCAGTACTTC.

The V and J genes are TRBV19 and TRBJ1-5, with D unresolved. Germline V gene data show CDR1 as LNHDA and CDR2 as SQIVND (reference sequence). CDR3 length equals 14 residues. The V end lost 10 bases, the J end lost 5 bases, and 18 bases lay between the germline ends. CDR3 region: CATSADSSYQPQHF. The DNA for the CDR3 is TGTGCCACCTCCGCCGATTCGAGCTATCAGCCCCAGCATTTT.

The CDR3 here is CASSQDGLAGGALQETQYF. The CDR3 nucleotides read TGTGCCAGCAGCCAAGATGGACTAGCGGGGGGGGCACTCCAAGAGACCCAGTACTTC. This chain connects TRBV4-2 to TRBJ2-5, with TRBD2 identical over 15 bases. Germline lookup yields CDR1 LGHNA and CDR2 YNFKEQ. The CDR3 loop spans 19 amino acids. Unmatched junction bases numbered 6, after V lost 0 bases and J lost 1 base.

This chain uses TRBV30 with TRBJ2-7; 8 bases fit TRBD1. Trimming cost V 5 bases and J 0 bases; bases outside gene matches: 6. Germline-derived CDR1 and CDR2 are GTSNPN and SVGIG (reference sequence). The CDR3 has 14 residues. Here the CDR3 reads CAWQGQVSSYEQYF. The CDR3 DNA is TGTGCCTGGCAGGGACAGGTTAGCTCCTACGAGCAGTACTTC.

V and J are TRBV5-8 and TRBJ2-5, with no clear D. V dropped 4 bases and J dropped 4 bases, with 5 bases sitting between them. Germline assignment: CDR1 SGHTS and CDR2 YDEGEE. This CDR3 comprises 11 residues. The CDR3 nucleotides are TGTGCCAGCAGCGACGGAGAGACCCAGTACTTC. Translated: CASSDGETQYF.

V gene TRBV5-5 combines with J gene TRBJ2-1; 9 positions match TRBD1. The J segment lost 5 bases and the V segment lost 4 bases, leaving 7 bases of the junction unmatched. This CDR3 spans 15 amino acids. Germline V gives CDR1 SGHKS, CDR2 YYEKEE (reference sequence). The CDR3 bases are TGTGCCAGCAGCCTAAGACAGGGGGTAAACAATGAGCAGTTCTTC. It yields the protein CASSLRQGVNNEQFF.

Remarks on this clone: The sample holds other DNA sequences that translate to the same CDR3. The CDR3 reads CASSLGRYEQYF. The CDR3 nucleotides read TGTGCCAGCAGCCTCGGGCGGTACGAGCAGTACTTC. V gene TRBV7-9 combines with J gene TRBJ2-7; D gene uncertain. This CDR3 has 12 amino acids. V lost 5 bases and J 4 bases, leaving 9 bases between the germline ends. Germline CDR1 and CDR2: SEHNR and FQNEAQ (reference sequence).

In this sample, this clone turned up once. The rearrangement uses TRBV13 and TRBJ2-7; 14 nucleotides line up with TRBD2. CDR3 size: 17 residues. Germline CDR1 PRHDT, CDR2 FYEKMQ (reference sequence). J gave up 7 bases and V 1 base, and 9 bases lay outside the gene matches. As DNA, the CDR3 is TGTGCCAGCAGCTTAGAGACTAGCGGGAGGGCCGTGGGGGAGCAGTACTTC. It translates to CASSLETSGRAVGEQYF.

The chain combines TRBV4-1 with TRBJ2-2; maybe TRBD2 (6 bases). The CDR3 is made up of 15 amino acids. The germline V and J ends were trimmed by 1 base and 1 base, with 7 bases remaining between them. Germline V gene lookup returns CDR1 MGHRA and CDR2 YSYEKL. The CDR3 DNA is TGCGCCAGCAGCCAAGCCGGGGGGAACACCGGGGAGCTGTTTTTT. Its translation: CASSQAGGNTGELFF.

The chain links TRBV9 to TRBJ1-1; weak D call: TRBD1 (6 bases). Trimming stripped 3 bases from V and 5 bases from J, with 17 bases between. This CDR3 is built from 15 residues. CDR1 and CDR2 from the germline V gene are SGDLS and YYNGEE. CDR3 DNA: TGTGCCAGCAGCGGACTACAGGGCATGGGAACTGAAGCTTTCTTT. Its translation is CASSGLQGMGTEAFF.

The V call is TRBV30, the J call TRBJ2-2; no clear D gene. The length of the CDR3 is 12 residues. V was clipped by 4 bases and J by 7 bases, with 10 bases between them. CDR1 GTSNPN and CDR2 SVGIG come from the germline V gene (reference sequence). This chain's CDR3 is CAWNPADGELFF. As DNA, the CDR3 is TGTGCCTGGAATCCCGCGGACGGGGAGCTGTTTTTT.

V and J are TRBV5-1 and TRBJ2-7, with TRBD2 matching over 7 bases. Germline lookup yields CDR1 SGHRS and CDR2 YFSETQ. V dropped 7 bases and J dropped 1; count of bases not matched to a gene: 11. CDR3 length: 15 residues. In DNA form, the CDR3 reads TGCGCCAGCTACGCTGGGGCTAGCGGTTCCTACGAGCAGTACTTC. This encodes CASYAGASGSYEQYF.

V usage is TRBV25-1 and J usage is TRBJ2-7; the match to TRBD2 covers 7 bases. The CDR3 spans 12 residues. The V and J ends lost 8 bases and 9 bases, in that order; junction bases with no gene match: 10. Germline CDR1 is MGHDK and CDR2 is SYGVNS. CDR3 in amino acids: CASSLEGLRQYF. CDR3 coding DNA: TGTGCCAGCTCTCTTGAGGGACTAAGGCAGTACTTC.

Note on this clone: Additional DNA sequences in this sample encode the identical CDR3. J is TRBJ2-7 and V is TRBV9; a weak D match, TRBD2 (5 bases). CDR1 and CDR2 from the germline V gene are SGDLS and YYNGEE. V lost 0 bases, J lost 4 bases, and 11 bases lay in between. This CDR3 has 14 amino acids. CDR3 nucleotides: TGTGCCAGCAGCGTAGGGGGTAGCGAGTACGAGCAGTACTTC. This encodes CASSVGGSEYEQYF.

On this clone itself: In the same sample, other DNA sequences code for this CDR3. This chain joins TRBV9 and TRBJ2-7; TRBD1 might be the D (5 bases). The CDR3 contains 14 residues. The V gene's germline CDR1 is SGDLS and CDR2 YYNGEE. With 0 bases removed from V and 2 bases from J, the gap between germline ends came to 9 bases. This CDR3 reads CASSVGLGAYEQYF. The CDR3 DNA sequence: TGTGCCAGCAGCGTAGGCCTAGGGGCCTACGAGCAGTACTTC.